A selection of T cell receptor beta chains follows, all from one sample in a study of cytomegalovirus exposure and HLA in healthy donors. TCRdb's copy holds only in-frame clones and misses some; the assay was immunoSEQ multiplex PCR. Found here are around 130,000 clones, approximately 80% of them singletons; the top ten hold 1% to 1.5%. Sequencing used PBMCs. The receptor source for this set is a girl aged 2 to 9 in good health and CMV-seronegative. The CDR3 runs from the conserved cysteine through the conserved F or W. Fields, in order: clone size, V gene, J gene, D gene, CDR3 protein, CDR3 DNA. The D gene is left open where the match is weak. Clone sizes are given selectively: once, few, many, or a class where the clone is expanded.

-	TRBV5-6	TRBJ2-7	TRBD1	CASSETGTGVYEQYF	TGTGCCAGCAGCGAAACAGGGACAGGGGTCTACGAGCAGTACTTC
-	TRBV30	TRBJ1-2	TRBD1	CAWSVRRQGDYGYTF	TGTGCCTGGAGTGTTCGTCGACAGGGAGACTATGGCTACACCTTC
-	TRBV10-1	TRBJ1-3	-	CASSGSTGRNGFSGNTIYF	TGCGCCAGCAGTGGGTCGACAGGAAGGAATGGGTTCTCTGGAAACACCATATATTTT
-	TRBV2	TRBJ2-7	-	CASSSFQGSYEQYF	TGTGCCAGCAGTTCTTTCCAGGGGTCCTACGAGCAGTACTTC
-	TRBV5-1	TRBJ2-2	-	CASSQREGAGELFF	TGCGCCAGCAGCCAGAGGGAGGGGGCCGGGGAGCTGTTTTTT
-	TRBV27	TRBJ1-1	TRBD1	CASANRGYTEAFF	TGTGCCAGCGCGAACAGGGGGTACACTGAAGCTTTCTTT
-	TRBV14	TRBJ2-6	-	CASSFGQGQFLRGANVLTF	TGTGCCAGCAGCTTCGGTCAAGGACAGTTCCTCAGAGGGGCCAACGTCCTGACTTTC
few	TRBV4-1	TRBJ1-5	-	CASSRQFNQPQHF	TGCGCCAGCAGTAGACAGTTCAATCAGCCCCAGCATTTT
few	TRBV5-8	TRBJ2-7	-	CASSLSTEQYF	TGTGCCAGCAGCTTAAGCACCGAGCAGTACTTC
-	TRBV4-1	TRBJ1-3	TRBD1	CASSLYSGTDSGNTIYF	TGCGCCAGCAGCCTATATAGCGGGACAGACTCTGGAAACACCATATATTTT
-	TRBV4-3	TRBJ2-6	-	CASSQAGSGANVLTF	TGCGCCAGCAGCCAAGCGGGTTCTGGGGCCAACGTCCTGACTTTC
-	TRBV25-1	TRBJ1-4	-	CASSDVVTRNAIEKLFF	TGTGCCAGCAGTGACGTGGTTACCAGAAACGCCATTGAAAAACTGTTTTTT
-	TRBV14	TRBJ2-1	TRBD2	CASSPPGGAYNEQFF	TGTGCCAGCAGCCCCCCCGGGGGGGCATACAATGAGCAGTTCTTC
-	TRBV7-2	TRBJ1-6	-	CASSFTTAYSPLHF	TGTGCCAGCAGCTTCACGACAGCCTATTCACCCCTCCACTTT
-	TRBV1	TRBJ1-1	-	CTSSQLRLRDRKSEAFF	TGCACCAGCAGCCAGCTACGCCTTCGGGACAGGAAGTCTGAAGCTTTCTTT
-	TRBV5-4	TRBJ2-7	-	CASSLGRGNSYEQYF	TGTGCCAGCAGCTTAGGTCGCGGGAACTCCTACGAGCAGTACTTC